This T cell receptor beta chain was captured in a study of Graves' ophthalmopathy and Graves' hyperthyroidism (dated by TCRdb to the late 2010s). In terms of the full investigation: Peripheral blood was collected before any treatment was given, at the time of initial diagnosis. The study used signatures of the TCR beta repertoire to tell Graves' ophthalmopathy apart from Graves' hyperthyroidism and to predict which patients would progress to ophthalmopathy. In total, around 130 blood samples were TCR-sequenced: approximately 42 ophthalmopathy, 80 or so hyperthyroidism and roughly 17 hyperthyroidism-to-ophthalmopathy patients. To explore V-J signatures that distinguish ophthalmopathy from hyperthyroidism, a discovery set of around 100 patients was enrolled, made up of about 40 with ophthalmopathy and fewer than 60 with stable hyperthyroidism. For independent validation, a separate cohort was made up of approximately 19 hyperthyroidism patients plus 17 patients who later progressed from hyperthyroidism to ophthalmopathy. T-cell repertoires of thyroid tissue and blood were compared in more than five hyperthyroidism patients. After sampling, hyperthyroidism patients received methimazole starting at 30 mg daily, and ophthalmopathy patients received high-dose intravenous methylprednisolone. The 100 discovery patients were randomly split 7:3 into training and test sets.

Findings and caveats that apply to the study as a whole: Most of the expanded thyroid clonotypes with a frequency above 0.001 were also detected in blood, and it was suggested that the thyroid immune response may be reflected by blood repertoires. The 13-signature model separated ophthalmopathy from stable hyperthyroidism with 85% to 90% sensitivity and approximately 83% specificity in cross-validation, and 80%/75% in the test set. Sample size was not statistically predetermined, and group allocation was not concealed from the investigators. In validation, the model predicted ophthalmopathy progression with about 71% sensitivity and around 72% specificity; fewer than 15 predicted patients were CT-confirmed with GO in a median of approximately 6.2 months.

TCR beta CDR3 regions were amplified from RNA transcripts for repertoire sequencing. A first-round RT-PCR used HTBI primers with the Qiagen OneStep RT-PCR kit, followed by a second-round multiplex PCR, size selection and purification. Sequencing of the libraries was carried out on an Illumina HiSeq2000 in paired-end mode with 100 bp reads. Concerning the study's data processing: SOAPnuke was used to process the reads, removing any read that contained adapters or uncalled bases, had a mean Phred below 15, or lacked an exact match to the constant primer or identifier. COPE v1.2.5 was used to merge high-quality paired reads. Each unique nucleotide sequence was defined as a clonotype, and clonotypes were aligned to IMGT TRB V, D and J references with MiTCR v1.1. The analysis was limited to V-J combinations with a frequency above 0.0001, which together covered approximately 99% of repertoires. A TCR clonal expansion and chaos score per V-J combination was defined as the ratio of F50 clonal expansion to chaos observed in the TCRdist matrix. Welch's t-statistics and random forest were used to reduce features to over ten V-J combinations, which were fed into a naive Bayes classifier. The Morisita-Horn index was used to measure how similar the thyroid and blood repertoires were. TCRdb took the public reads, trimmed them with fastp at Q25, ran MiXCR for clone calling and kept in-frame beta chains. Rows are combined by CDR3 protein, so each entry shows the most common genes and DNA. It is TCRdb's table, rather than the study itself, that gives the V and J calls and clone size. This sample has 450,000 or so distinct CDR3 sequences in its table, and approximately 15% of those were observed once. More than 8.5% of the sample is taken by the ten largest.

Ophthalmopathy patients had moderately to severely active disease, Clinical Activity Score of at least 3, NOSPECS grade of at least 4, and disease duration under 3 months. Patients with other autoimmune diseases, uncontrolled infections, pregnancy or lactation were excluded from the study. Clinical symptoms, serum thyroxine, TRAb, thyroid ultrasound and orbital computed tomography were used for diagnosis. Using Ficoll-Paque density gradient centrifugation, PBMCs were isolated from about 10 ml of fresh peripheral blood. Total RNA was extracted with Trizol reagent and quality-checked on an Agilent 2100 Bioanalyzer. This clonotype was observed many times. Its antigen is not yet known. The record has no base qualities; no much larger clone is one base away. This clonotype was obtained from a woman in her twenties or thirties with Graves' ophthalmopathy. Donor details come from another sample of the same person, matched by shared clones. The sample taken for sequencing was blood.

The nucleotide sequence is TGCGCCAGCAGAAACCCCATGGACAGTAACACTGAAGCTTTCTTT. Its product reads: CASRNPMDSNTEAFF. The rearranged segments are TRBV5-1 and TRBJ1-1; TRBD1 might be the D gene, on 6 matching bases. Via the germline V gene, CDR1 is SGHRS and CDR2 YFSETQ. From the cysteine up to the phenylalanine, the CDR3 has a length of 15 residues. Only the CDR3 DNA is retained, 45 bases long and in frame from the first base. At the junction V is shortened by 5 bases and J by 2 bases, with 16 bases in between.